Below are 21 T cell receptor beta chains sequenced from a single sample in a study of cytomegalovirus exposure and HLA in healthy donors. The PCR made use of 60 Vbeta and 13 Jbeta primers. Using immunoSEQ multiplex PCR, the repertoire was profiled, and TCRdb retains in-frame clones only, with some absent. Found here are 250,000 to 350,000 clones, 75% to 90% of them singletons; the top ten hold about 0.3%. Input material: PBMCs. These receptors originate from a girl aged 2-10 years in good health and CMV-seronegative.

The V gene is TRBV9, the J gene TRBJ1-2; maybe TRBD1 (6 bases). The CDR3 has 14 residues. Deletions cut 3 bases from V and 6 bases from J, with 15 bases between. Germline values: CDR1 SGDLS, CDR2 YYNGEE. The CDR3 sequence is CASSGTGGQNGYTF. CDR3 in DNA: TGTGCCAGCAGCGGTACCGGGGGGCAGAATGGCTACACCTTC. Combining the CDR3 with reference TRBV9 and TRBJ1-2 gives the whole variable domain DSGVTQTPKHLITATGQRVTLRCSPRSGDLSVYWYQQSLDQGLQFLIQYYNGEERAKGNILERFSAQQFPDLHSELNLSSLELGDSALYFCASSGTGGQNGYTFGSGTRLTVV.

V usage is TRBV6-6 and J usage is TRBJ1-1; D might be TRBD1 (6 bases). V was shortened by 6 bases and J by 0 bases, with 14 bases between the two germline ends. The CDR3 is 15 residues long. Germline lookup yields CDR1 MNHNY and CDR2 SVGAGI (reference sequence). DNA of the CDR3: TGTGCCAGCAGGCCGCCCAGGGACATGAACACTGAAGCTTTCTTT. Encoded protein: CASRPPRDMNTEAFF.

The CDR3 DNA sequence: TGTGCCAGCAGCTTGACAGGGTATCGTTACGAGCAGTACTTC. Residues: CASSLTGYRYEQYF. The chain combines TRBV7-3 with TRBJ2-7, with TRBD1 identical over 7 bases. This CDR3 region has 14 residues. After removal of 3 bases from V and 4 bases from J, the junction contained 6 bases not matched to a gene. From germline, CDR1 is SGHTA and CDR2 FQGTGA.

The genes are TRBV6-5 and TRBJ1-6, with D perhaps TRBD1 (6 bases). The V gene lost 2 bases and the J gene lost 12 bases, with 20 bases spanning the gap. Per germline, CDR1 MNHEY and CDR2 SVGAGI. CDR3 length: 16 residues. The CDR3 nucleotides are TGTGCCAGCAGTTACCAGGGCCACCGCCAAGGGGGACCCCTCCACTTT. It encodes CASSYQGHRQGGPLHF.

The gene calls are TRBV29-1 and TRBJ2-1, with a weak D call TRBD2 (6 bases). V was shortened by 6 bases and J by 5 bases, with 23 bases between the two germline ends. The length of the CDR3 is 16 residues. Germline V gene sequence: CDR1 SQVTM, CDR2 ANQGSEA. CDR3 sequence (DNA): TGCAGCGTCCACGGGGGTAAGGGCAGCATGGACAATGAGCAGTTCTTC. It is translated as CSVHGGKGSMDNEQFF.

The DNA of the CDR3 is TGCAGCGCCGGGGGGGTGGGTAATACTGAAGCTTTCTTT. It is translated as CSAGGVGNTEAFF. V usage is TRBV29-1 and J usage is TRBJ1-1, with D perhaps matching TRBD1 (5 bases). The CDR3 has 13 amino acids. Per germline, CDR1 SQVTM and CDR2 ANQGSEA. Trimming took off 7 bases at V and 5 bases at J, with 17 bases between the two ends.

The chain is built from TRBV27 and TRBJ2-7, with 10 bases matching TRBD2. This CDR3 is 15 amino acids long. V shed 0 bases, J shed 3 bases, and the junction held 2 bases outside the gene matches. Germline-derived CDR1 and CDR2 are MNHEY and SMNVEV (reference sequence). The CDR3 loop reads CASSLSASGGYEQYF. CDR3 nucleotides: TGTGCCAGCAGTTTATCGGCTAGCGGGGGCTACGAGCAGTACTTC.

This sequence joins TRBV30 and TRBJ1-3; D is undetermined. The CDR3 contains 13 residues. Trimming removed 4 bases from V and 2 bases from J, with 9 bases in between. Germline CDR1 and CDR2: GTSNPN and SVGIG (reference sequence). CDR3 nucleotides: TGTGCCTGGAATTCGGTTACTGGAAACACCATATATTTT. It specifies CAWNSVTGNTIYF.

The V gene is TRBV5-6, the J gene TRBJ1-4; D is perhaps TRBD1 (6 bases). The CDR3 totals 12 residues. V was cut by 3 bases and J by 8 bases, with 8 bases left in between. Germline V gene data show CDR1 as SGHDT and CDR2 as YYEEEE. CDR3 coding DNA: TGTGCCAGCAGCTACAGGGTGGAAAAACTGTTTTTT. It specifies CASSYRVEKLFF. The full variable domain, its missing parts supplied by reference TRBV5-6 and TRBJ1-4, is DAGVTQSPTHLIKTRGQQVTLRCSPKSGHDTVSWYQQALGQGPQFIFQYYEEEERQRGNFPDRFSGHQFPNYSSELNVNALLLGDSALYLCASSYRVEKLFFGSGTQLSVL.

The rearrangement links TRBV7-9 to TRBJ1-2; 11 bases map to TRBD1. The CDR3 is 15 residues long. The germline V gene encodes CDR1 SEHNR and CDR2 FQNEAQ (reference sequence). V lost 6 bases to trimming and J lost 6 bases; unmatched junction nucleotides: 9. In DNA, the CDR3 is TGTGCCAGCAGTCTCCGGGACAGGGGGGTTAATGGCTACACCTTC. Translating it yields CASSLRDRGVNGYTF. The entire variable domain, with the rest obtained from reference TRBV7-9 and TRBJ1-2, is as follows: DTGVSQNPRHKITKRGQNVTFRCDPISEHNRLYWYRQTLGQGPEFLTYFQNEAQLEKSRLLSDRFSAERPKGSFSTLEIQRTEQGDSAMYLCASSLRDRGVNGYTFGSGTRLTVV.

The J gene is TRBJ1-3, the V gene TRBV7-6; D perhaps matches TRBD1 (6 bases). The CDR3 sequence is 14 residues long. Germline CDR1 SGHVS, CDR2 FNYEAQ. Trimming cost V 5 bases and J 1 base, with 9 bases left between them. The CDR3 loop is CASSHGTSGNTIYF. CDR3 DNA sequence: TGTGCCAGCAGCCACGGGACATCTGGAAACACCATATATTTT.

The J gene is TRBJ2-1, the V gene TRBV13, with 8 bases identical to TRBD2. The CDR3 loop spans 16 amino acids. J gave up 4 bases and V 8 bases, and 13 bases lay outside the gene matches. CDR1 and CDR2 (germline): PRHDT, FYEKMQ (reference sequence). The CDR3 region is CASPPAAGVRYNEQFF. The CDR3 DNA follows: TGTGCCAGCCCCCCGGCAGCGGGAGTTCGGTACAATGAGCAGTTCTTC.

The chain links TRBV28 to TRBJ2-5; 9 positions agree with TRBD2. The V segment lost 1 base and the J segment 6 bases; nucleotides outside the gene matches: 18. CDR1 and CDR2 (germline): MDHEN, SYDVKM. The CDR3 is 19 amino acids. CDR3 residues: CASSLFNVLAGADPKTQYF. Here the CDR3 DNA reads TGTGCCAGCAGTTTATTTAACGTATTAGCGGGGGCAGATCCCAAGACCCAGTACTTC. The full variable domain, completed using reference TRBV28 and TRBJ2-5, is DVKVTQSSRYLVKRTGEKVFLECVQDMDHENMFWYRQDPGLGLRLIYFSYDVKMKEKGDIPEGYSVSREKKERFSLILESASTNQTSMYLCASSLFNVLAGADPKTQYFGPGTRLLVL.

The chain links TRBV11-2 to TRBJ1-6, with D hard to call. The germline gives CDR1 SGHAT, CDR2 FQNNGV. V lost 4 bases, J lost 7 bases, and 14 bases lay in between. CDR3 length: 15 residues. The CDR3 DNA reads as TGTGCCAGCAGCTGGCAACCTTTTACAAATTCACCCCTCCACTTT. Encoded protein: CASSWQPFTNSPLHF.

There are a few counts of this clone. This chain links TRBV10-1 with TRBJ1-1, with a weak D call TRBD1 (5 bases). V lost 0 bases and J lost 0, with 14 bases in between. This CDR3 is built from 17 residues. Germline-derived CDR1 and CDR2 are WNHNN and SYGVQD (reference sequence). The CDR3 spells CASSESGGDLMNTEAFF. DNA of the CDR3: TGCGCCAGCAGTGAGTCTGGAGGGGACCTAATGAACACTGAAGCTTTCTTT.

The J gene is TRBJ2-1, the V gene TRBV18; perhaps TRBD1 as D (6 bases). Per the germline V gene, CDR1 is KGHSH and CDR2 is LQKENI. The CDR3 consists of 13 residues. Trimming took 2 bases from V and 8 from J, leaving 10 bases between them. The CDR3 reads CASSPKQGDEQFF. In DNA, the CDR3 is TGTGCCAGCTCACCAAAACAGGGTGATGAGCAGTTCTTC.

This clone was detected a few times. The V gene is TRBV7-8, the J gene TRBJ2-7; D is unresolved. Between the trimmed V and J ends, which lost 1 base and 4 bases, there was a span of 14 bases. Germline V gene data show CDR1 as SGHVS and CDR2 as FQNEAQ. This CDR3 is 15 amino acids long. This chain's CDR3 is CASSLVTRHTYEQYF. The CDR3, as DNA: TGTGCCAGCAGCTTAGTCACACGACACACGTACGAGCAGTACTTC.

The CDR3 DNA follows: TGTGCCAGCAGCTTAGTGACAGGGGGCTATGGCTACACCTTC. It is translated as CASSLVTGGYGYTF. The J gene is TRBJ1-2, the V gene TRBV7-9; 9 bases are shared with TRBD1. Germline assignment: CDR1 SEHNR and CDR2 FQNEAQ (reference sequence). The J segment lost 4 bases and the V segment lost 1 base, leaving 1 base of the junction unmatched. The CDR3 consists of 14 residues.

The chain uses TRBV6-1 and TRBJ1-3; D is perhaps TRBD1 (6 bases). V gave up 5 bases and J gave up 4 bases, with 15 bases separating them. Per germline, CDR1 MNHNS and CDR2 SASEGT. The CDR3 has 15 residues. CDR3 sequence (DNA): TGTGCCAGCAGTTTTTCCGGGACAACCGGAAACACCATATATTTT. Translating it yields CASSFSGTTGNTIYF.

CDR3 residues: CASSFPGQEAFF. The CDR3 DNA sequence: TGTGCCAGCAGTTTCCCCGGACAGGAAGCTTTCTTT. The J gene is TRBJ1-1, the V gene TRBV27; perhaps TRBD1 as D (6 bases). The ends were cut back, 3 bases at V and 8 bases at J, with 10 bases in the middle. Germline V lookup: CDR1 MNHEY, CDR2 SMNVEV (reference sequence). The length of the CDR3 is 12 residues.

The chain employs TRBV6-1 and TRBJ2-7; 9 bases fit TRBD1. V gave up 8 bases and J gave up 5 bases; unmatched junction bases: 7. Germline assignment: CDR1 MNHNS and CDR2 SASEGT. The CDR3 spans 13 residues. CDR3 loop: CASGRDRANEQYF. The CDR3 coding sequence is TGTGCCAGCGGTCGGGACAGGGCTAACGAGCAGTACTTC.